These T cell receptor beta chains were read from a single sample in a study of PD-L1 blockade in urothelial cancer. Assay: immunoSEQ multiplex PCR; the TCRdb copy retains only in-frame clones and omits some. The repertoire includes about 39,000 clones, about 89% of them detected once, and approximately 2% sits in the top ten. This sample comprised PBMCs, obtained around atezolizumab (anti-PD-L1) treatment. These TCRs come from a man in his fifties or sixties with urothelial cancer. Both conserved end residues are trimmed from each CDR3. D genes are given only for firm matches.

D | V | CDR3
. | TRBV19 | ASTYARSSGNTIY
. | TRBV9 | ASSVGTSTEKLF
. | TRBV29-1 | SVTQSETQY
TRBD2 | TRBV6-4 | ASSDREGYEQY
. | TRBV7-2 | ASSLAGSPNTGELF
. | TRBV9 | ASSPEAGFGGYT
TRBD1 | TRBV5-6 | ASSSGTGPINEKLF
TRBD2 | TRBV10-1 | ASSESGGLGNEQF
. | TRBV7-2 | ASSLARGTGELF
TRBD2 | TRBV4-2 | ASSQAGGGSYNEQF
. | TRBV28 | ASRSEGFPYGYT
. | TRBV18 | ASSPPSGVDYEQY
TRBD2 | TRBV7-2 | ASSHGLAGGPSTGELF
TRBD1 | TRBV19 | ASRFDRGETDTQY
TRBD2 | TRBV19 | ASSLLAGGPSDEQF
TRBD1 | TRBV4-2 | ASSQEKTGAYGYT
TRBD2 | TRBV11-3 | ASSRGTSGRAGADTQY
. | TRBV5-1 | ASSSRGHTDTQY
. | TRBV14 | ASSQVSDTEAF
. | TRBV6-5 | ASTPGSNTEAF
TRBD2 | TRBV11-3 | ASSRLSSGGDANTGELF
TRBD2 | TRBV19 | ASSTSGGSTDTQY
. | TRBV29-1 | SVGGAGSGANVLT
TRBD1 | TRBV5-1 | ASSRTGGNTEAF
. | TRBV7-6 | ASSSGGAGEQF
TRBD2 | TRBV2 | ASRPGLAWTDTQY
. | TRBV5-1 | ASSELPADTQY